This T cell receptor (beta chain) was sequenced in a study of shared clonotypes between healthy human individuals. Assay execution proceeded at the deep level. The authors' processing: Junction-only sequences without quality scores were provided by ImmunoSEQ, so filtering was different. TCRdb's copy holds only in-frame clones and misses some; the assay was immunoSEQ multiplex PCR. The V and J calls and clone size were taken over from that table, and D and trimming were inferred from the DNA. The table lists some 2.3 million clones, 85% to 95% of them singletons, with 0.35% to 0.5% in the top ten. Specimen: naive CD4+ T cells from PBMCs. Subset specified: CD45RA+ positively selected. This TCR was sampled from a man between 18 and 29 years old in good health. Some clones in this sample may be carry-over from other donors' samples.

CDR3 sequence reads: CASSLVQNTEAFF. In nucleotides, the CDR3 is TGTGCCAGCAGCTTAGTTCAGAACACTGAAGCTTTCTTT. The gene calls are TRBV11-3 and TRBJ1-1; D call uncertain. Trimming removed 1 base from V and 1 base from J, with 4 bases in between. CDR3 length: 13 amino acids. CDR1 is SGHNT and CDR2 is YENEEA in the germline V gene.